This TCR beta chain was sequenced during a study of blood T cell repertoires in COVID-19. Study-level background: The United States, Italy and Spain supplied acute and convalescent COVID-19 samples. The cDNA or gDNA used as material had been derived from T cells, B-cell-depleted T cells, or PBMCs.

The CDR3 loop spans 15 amino acids. J lost 8 bases, V lost 8 bases, and 12 bases had no gene match. CDR1 is ENHRY, CDR2 SYGVKD, per germline. Authors' processing steps: Scientists estimated how many nucleated cells there were by amplifying reference gene primers. Repertoires were generated with immunoSEQ multiplex PCR, while TCRdb's copy carries only in-frame clones and drops some. The V and J calls and the clone size are those of that table, but D and trimming were determined from the DNA. Among under 250,000 clones listed, roughly 84% were seen once. This rearrangement joins TRBV10-3 to TRBJ2-1; TRBD2 matches 10 bases. This TCR was recovered from a human donor in a cohort sampled during active COVID-19. The sample comprised peripheral blood. As DNA, the CDR3 is TGTGCCATCTCGGGAGCGGGAGGGCCCTCCGATGAGCAGTTCTTC. Translating it yields CAISGAGGPSDEQFF.